The 29 T cell receptor beta chains given below trace back to one sample, sequenced in a study of beta chain features in type 1 diabetes. TCRB transcripts that were expressed got sequenced, as all of the isolated RNA had been reverse transcribed. Method: immunoSEQ multiplex PCR; TCRdb's copy keeps in-frame clones and lacks some. The data hold 400,000 to 600,000 clones, with roughly 30% observed a single time. Sequenced input: naive CD4+ T cells from blood. The receptors were gathered from a man aged 18 to 29 in good health.

CDR3 nucleotide sequence: TGTGCCTGGAGTGTTGGAGAGGGGACTCCGCAGTTCTTC. This sequence encodes CAWSVGEGTPQFF. The V call is TRBV30, the J call TRBJ2-1; D may be TRBD2 (6 bases). CDR1 is GTSNPN and CDR2 is SVGIG in the germline V gene (reference sequence). The CDR3 length is 13 residues. Trimming left V 0 bases short and J 12 bases short, with 15 bases between.

The chain uses TRBV11-1 and TRBJ2-4, with TRBD2 matching 11 bases. The CDR3 loop spans 18 amino acids. Germline assignment: CDR1 SGHAT and CDR2 FQDESV (reference sequence). V was clipped by 4 bases and J by 0 bases; unmatched bases: 8. CDR3 DNA sequence: TGTGCCAGCAGCTCGGGACTAGCGGAGACCTTAGCCAAAAACATTCAGTACTTC. It translates to CASSSGLAETLAKNIQYF.

The J gene is TRBJ2-1, the V gene TRBV28, with 10 positions matching TRBD2. V was clipped by 10 bases and J by 4 bases; unmatched bases: 4. This CDR3 has 13 amino acids. Germline V CDR1 and CDR2: MDHEN, SYDVKM. The CDR3 reads CAIRTSGYNEQFF. DNA for the CDR3: TGTGCCATCAGGACTAGCGGTTACAATGAGCAGTTCTTC.

The chain is built from TRBV11-2 and TRBJ2-5; D call uncertain. Trimming removed 5 bases from V and 3 bases from J, with 16 bases in between. There are 15 residues in the CDR3. The V gene's germline CDR1 is SGHAT and CDR2 FQNNGV. The CDR3 coding sequence is TGTGCCAGCAGCCCCCAAGGTCTATCAAAAGAGACCCAGTACTTC. Translating gives CASSPQGLSKETQYF.

This chain joins TRBV7-6 and TRBJ1-3; D is uncertain. The germline V and J ends were trimmed by 5 bases and 2 bases, with 10 bases remaining between them. Germline V lookup: CDR1 SGHVS, CDR2 FNYEAQ. The CDR3 is made up of 14 amino acids. Here the CDR3 DNA reads TGTGCCAGCAGCGCGGTTGGACCTGGAAACACCATATATTTT. This translates into CASSAVGPGNTIYF.

Of note for this clone: Germline is not matched at one junction end, which may reflect a read error. The chain recombines TRBV7-9 with TRBJ2-7; no clear D gene. The germline gives CDR1 SEHNR, CDR2 FQNEAQ (reference sequence). This CDR3 has 11 amino acids. The CDR3 sequence is CASSLSAGQDF. The CDR3, as DNA: TGTGCCAGCAGCTTATCGGCAGGCCAAGATTTC.

In the case of this clone: Other DNA sequences in the sample encode the same CDR3. The chain recombines TRBV30 with TRBJ1-1, with D possibly TRBD1 on 5 matching bases. Trimming removed 0 bases at V and 0 bases at J, with 8 bases between. The CDR3 is 14 amino acids. Germline loops: CDR1 GTSNPN, CDR2 SVGIG (reference sequence). CDR3 amino acids: CAWSVTGLNTEAFF. As DNA, the CDR3 is TGTGCCTGGAGTGTAACGGGACTGAACACTGAAGCTTTCTTT.

The chain combines TRBV30 with TRBJ2-7; TRBD1 agrees at 7 bases. Germline assignment: CDR1 GTSNPN and CDR2 SVGIG (reference sequence). Losses at the gene ends were 7 bases for V and 2 bases for J; bases not matched to a gene: 5. CDR3 length: 12 amino acids. CDR3 nucleotides: TGTGCCTTGGGACAGACGACCTACGAGCAGTACTTC. Translating it yields CALGQTTYEQYF.

A few counts support this clone. The chain recombines TRBV7-9 with TRBJ2-4, with unresolved D. The CDR3 has 15 residues. Trimming removed 4 bases at V and 2 bases at J, with 12 bases between. CDR1 is SEHNR, CDR2 FQNEAQ, per germline (reference sequence). For the CDR3, the DNA is TGTGCCAGCAGCTCTCGAGGCAGCACCAAAAACATTCAGTACTTC. This codes for CASSSRGSTKNIQYF.

This clone was picked up a small number of times. The chain links TRBV10-3 to TRBJ2-7; D remains unclear. This CDR3 comprises 11 residues. V lost 5 bases, J lost 3 bases, and 5 bases lay in between. The V gene's germline CDR1 is ENHRY and CDR2 SYGVKD. CDR3 sequence reads: CAISNSYEQYF. CDR3 sequence (DNA): TGTGCCATCAGTAACAGCTACGAGCAGTACTTC.

On this clone itself: An end of the junction does not agree with germline; a read error may underlie this. This rearrangement joins TRBV7-7 to TRBJ2-3, with D perhaps matching TRBD1 (6 bases). CDR3 length: 15 residues. Germline loops: CDR1 SSHAT, CDR2 FNYEAQ (reference sequence). CDR3: CASSEGLGATDTQYF. For the CDR3, the DNA is TGTGCTAGCAGCGAAGGCCTGGGGGCCACAGATACGCAGTATTTT.

The sample holds many counts of this clone. This sequence joins TRBV30 and TRBJ2-7; 9 bases agree with TRBD1. This CDR3 spans 14 amino acids. Germline CDR1 reads GTSNPN; CDR2 reads SVGIG (reference sequence). With 1 base clipped from V and 2 bases from J, the junction kept 3 bases outside the gene matches. CDR3 in amino acids: CAWSGRDRAYEQYF. The CDR3 nucleotides read TGTGCCTGGAGTGGCCGGGACAGGGCCTACGAGCAGTACTTC.

V is TRBV7-6 and J is TRBJ2-7; TRBD2 might be the D (5 bases). The CDR3 has 14 amino acids. V was trimmed by 0 bases and J by 3 bases, leaving 9 bases between them. The germline gives CDR1 SGHVS, CDR2 FNYEAQ. The CDR3, as DNA: TGTGCCAGCAGCTTAGCGCACGGGGACTACGAGCAGTACTTC. Translated: CASSLAHGDYEQYF.

V is TRBV25-1 and J is TRBJ2-5, with D perhaps TRBD2 (7 bases). There are 15 residues in the CDR3. V shed 2 bases and J shed 2 bases, with 12 bases lying between them. CDR1 and CDR2 from the germline V gene are MGHDK and SYGVNS. The CDR3 loop is CASSEGGAPQETQYF. In DNA, the CDR3 is TGTGCCAGCAGTGAAGGGGGGGCGCCTCAAGAGACCCAGTACTTC. The full variable domain, with the rest looked up from reference TRBV25-1 and TRBJ2-5, is EADIYQTPRYLVIGTGKKITLECSQTMGHDKMYWYQQDPGMELHLIHYSYGVNSTEKGDLSSESTVSRIRTEHFPLTLESARPSHTSQYLCASSEGGAPQETQYFGPGTRLLVL.

The CDR3 loop is CASSEGAVPDNEQFF. CDR3 nucleotide sequence: TGTGCCAGCAGTGAAGGCGCAGTCCCTGACAATGAGCAGTTCTTC. V gene TRBV6-1 combines with J gene TRBJ2-1; no clear D. Germline V gene lookup returns CDR1 MNHNS and CDR2 SASEGT. The CDR3 extends over 15 amino acids. V was trimmed by 1 base and J by 5 bases, leaving 12 bases between them.

The CDR3 region has the DNA TGCGCCAGCAGCCAAGATCATCGGGCCAACGTCCTGACTTTC. It encodes CASSQDHRANVLTF. The J gene is TRBJ2-6, the V gene TRBV4-3; the D is unclear. The CDR3 consists of 14 residues. From germline, CDR1 is LGHNA and CDR2 YSLEER. With 0 bases removed from V and 5 bases from J, the gap between germline ends came to 5 bases.

The CDR3 coding sequence is TGTGCCAGCAGCTTCGGGGCAGGCAATGAAAAACTGTTTTTT. Its protein is CASSFGAGNEKLFF. This chain connects TRBV7-2 to TRBJ1-4; a weak D match, TRBD1 (5 bases). This CDR3 region has 14 residues. V was shortened by 3 bases and J by 5 bases, with 10 bases between the two germline ends. The germline V gene has CDR1 SGHTA and CDR2 FQGNSA. Based on the CDR3 plus reference TRBV7-2 and TRBJ1-4, the full variable domain is GAGVSQSPSNKVTEKGKDVELRCDPISGHTALYWYRQSLGQGLEFLIYFQGNSAPDKSGLPSDRFSAERTGGSVSTLTIQRTQQEDSAVYLCASSFGAGNEKLFFGSGTQLSVL.

A few counts support this clone. The rearrangement uses TRBV30 and TRBJ2-7; D is undetermined. The germline V gene has CDR1 GTSNPN and CDR2 SVGIG (reference sequence). V was shortened by 3 bases and J by 4 bases, with 13 bases between the two germline ends. This CDR3 has 13 residues. The CDR3 nucleotides read TGTGCCTGGAGCCTAGGGAACGCTTACGAGCAGTACTTC. Its protein product is CAWSLGNAYEQYF.

The V call is TRBV2, the J call TRBJ2-1; 8 bases align to TRBD1. Germline V gives CDR1 SNHLY, CDR2 FYNNEI. The CDR3 runs to 15 residues. After removal of 7 bases from V and 7 bases from J, the junction contained 12 bases not matched to a gene. The CDR3 bases are TGTGCCAGCAATGCGAGGACAGGGTACTTGAATGAGCAGTTCTTC. It codes for CASNARTGYLNEQFF.

The table lists this clone with a few counts. The chain uses TRBV30 and TRBJ1-1; D perhaps matches TRBD1 (5 bases). V lost 0 bases and J lost 5, with 10 bases in between. This CDR3 spans 13 amino acids. Germline CDR1 GTSNPN, CDR2 SVGIG (reference sequence). The CDR3: CAWSVHGGTEAFF. The CDR3 region has the DNA TGTGCCTGGAGTGTACACGGGGGAACTGAAGCTTTCTTT.

The J gene is TRBJ2-7, the V gene TRBV28; 7 nucleotides align to TRBD2. The germline CDR1 and CDR2 sequences are MDHEN and SYDVKM. After removal of 3 bases from V and 2 bases from J, the junction contained 4 bases not matched to a gene. The CDR3 is made up of 14 amino acids. The CDR3 region is CASSFPSGTYEQYF. The CDR3 nucleotides are TGTGCCAGCAGTTTCCCTAGCGGAACCTACGAGCAGTACTTC.

This clone has only a few counts. This rearrangement joins TRBV7-2 to TRBJ1-2; a possible D gene is TRBD1 (6 bases). The germline V gene encodes CDR1 SGHTA and CDR2 FQGNSA. This CDR3 comprises 13 residues. V was cut by 7 bases and J by 5 bases, with 14 bases left in between. In nucleotides, the CDR3 is TGTGCCAGCACCTCCGGGGGCGCTTATGGCTACACCTTC. Amino acids: CASTSGGAYGYTF.

The V and J genes are TRBV14 and TRBJ2-5, with 9 nucleotides matching TRBD2. This CDR3 has 15 amino acids. The V gene's germline CDR1 is SGHDN and CDR2 FVKESK. J gave up 4 bases and V 4 bases, and 7 bases lay outside the gene matches. The CDR3 protein is CASSPRTSVGETQYF. CDR3 nucleotides: TGTGCCAGCAGCCCCCGGACTAGCGTAGGAGAGACCCAGTACTTC. Based on the CDR3 plus reference TRBV14 and TRBJ2-5, the full variable domain is EAGVTQFPSHSVIEKGQTVTLRCDPISGHDNLYWYRRVMGKEIKFLLHFVKESKQDESGMPNNRFLAERTGGTYSTLKVQPAELEDSGVYFCASSPRTSVGETQYFGPGTRLLVL.

The chain employs TRBV30 and TRBJ2-4, with 10 bases identical to TRBD2. The CDR3 has 17 amino acids. Germline V gene sequence: CDR1 GTSNPN, CDR2 SVGIG (reference sequence). The V and J ends lost 4 bases and 3 bases, in that order; junction bases with no gene match: 12. CDR3 residues: CAWNSGRSLEVKNIQYF. The DNA of the CDR3 is TGTGCCTGGAATAGCGGGAGGTCCTTAGAGGTCAAAAACATTCAGTACTTC.

The J gene is TRBJ2-7, the V gene TRBV29-1; D gene uncertain. V was trimmed by 3 bases and J by 4 bases, leaving 10 bases between them. The CDR3 runs to 12 residues. Germline CDR1 is SQVTM and CDR2 is ANQGSEA. The CDR3 nucleotides read TGCAGCGTTGACTGGCAGCCGTACGAGCAGTACTTC. It encodes CSVDWQPYEQYF.

This chain uses TRBV9 with TRBJ2-5; 12 bases line up with TRBD2. Germline CDR1 and CDR2: SGDLS and YYNGEE. This CDR3 comprises 16 residues. V dropped 4 bases and J dropped 2; count of bases not matched to a gene: 6. In DNA form, the CDR3 reads TGTGCCAGCAGCCCAAGACTAGCGGGAGCTCAAGAGACCCAGTACTTC. Protein sequence: CASSPRLAGAQETQYF.

The genes are TRBV25-1 and TRBJ2-1; D might be TRBD2 (6 bases). The CDR3 runs 13 residues. Germline CDR1 is MGHDK and CDR2 is SYGVNS. Trimming cost V 5 bases and J 5 bases, with 10 bases left between them. CDR3 DNA sequence: TGTGCCAGCAGTCGTCGCGGGGACAATGAGCAGTTCTTC. Its translation: CASSRRGDNEQFF.

This clone was seen only a few times. In the same sample, other DNA sequences code for this CDR3. The chain carries TRBV10-3 and TRBJ2-1, with D possibly being TRBD2 (5 bases). The V end was cut by 4 bases, the J end by 0 bases, with 7 bases between. The CDR3 has 14 residues. Looked up from germline, CDR1 is ENHRY and CDR2 is SYGVKD. CDR3 coding DNA: TGTGCCATCAGTGCGGGGAGCTCCTACAATGAGCAGTTCTTC. It specifies CAISAGSSYNEQFF.

The chain links TRBV9 to TRBJ2-6; TRBD1 aligns across 7 bases. Germline loops: CDR1 SGDLS, CDR2 YYNGEE. The CDR3 has 15 amino acids. The junction had 1 base not matched to a gene; V was cut back by 0 bases and J by 4 bases. The CDR3 region has the DNA TGTGCCAGCAGCGTAGTGGGACAGGGGGCCAACGTCCTGACTTTC. Amino acid sequence: CASSVVGQGANVLTF.